Shown below are 11 T cell receptor beta chains from a single sample sequenced in a study of shared clonotypes between healthy human individuals. Assay: immunoSEQ multiplex PCR; the TCRdb copy retains only in-frame clones and omits some. The data show approximately 980,000 clones, with roughly 72% seen just once and nearly 1.5% held by the top ten. The sample taken for sequencing was memory CD4+ T cells sorted from blood. The subset denotes: CD45RA-negative fraction. The source is a man between 18 and 29 years old in good health.

The V gene is TRBV9, the J gene TRBJ1-2, with D possibly matching TRBD1 (5 bases). V lost 3 bases to trimming and J lost 4 bases, with 13 bases between them. The CDR3 loop spans 14 amino acids. CDR1 SGDLS and CDR2 YYNGEE come from the germline V gene. CDR3 amino acids: CASSGDGSGYGYTF. The CDR3 DNA is TGTGCCAGCAGCGGGGACGGCAGCGGCTATGGCTACACCTTC.

This clone appeared a single time. This rearrangement joins TRBV7-3 to TRBJ1-2, with D perhaps TRBD1 (6 bases). Germline CDR1 is SGHTA and CDR2 is FQGTGA. The CDR3 runs to 14 residues. Trimming took off 5 bases at V and 2 bases at J, with 12 bases between the two ends. The CDR3 DNA follows: TGTGCCAGCAGCCAGGACAGAACAAACTATGGCTACACCTTC. Translating it yields CASSQDRTNYGYTF.

V is TRBV12-5 and J is TRBJ2-2; D gene ambiguous. Germline V lookup: CDR1 LGHNT, CDR2 FRNRAP. V was shortened by 5 bases and J by 0 bases, with 13 bases between the two germline ends. The CDR3 sequence is 16 residues long. Here the CDR3 DNA reads TGTGCTAGTGGTCCTCTTACCCCAACGAACACCGGGGAGCTGTTTTTT. Protein sequence: CASGPLTPTNTGELFF.

This clone rates as medium-sized. The chain joins TRBV13 to TRBJ1-3; 11 bases align to TRBD1. Germline CDR1 PRHDT, CDR2 FYEKMQ (reference sequence). The length of the CDR3 is 14 residues. Trimming took 6 bases from V and 8 from J; bases not matched to a gene: 6. Here the CDR3 reads CASSLGQGGDTIYF. The CDR3 DNA is TGTGCCAGCAGTTTGGGACAGGGGGGAGACACCATATATTTT. The full variable domain, rest sourced from reference TRBV13 and TRBJ1-3, is AAGVIQSPRHLIKEKRETATLKCYPIPRHDTVYWYQQGPGQDPQFLISFYEKMQSDKGSIPDRFSAQQFSDYHSELNMSSLELGDSALYFCASSLGQGGDTIYFGEGSWLTVV.

This chain connects TRBV18 to TRBJ1-6, with D uncertain. The CDR3 consists of 16 residues. Germline assignment: CDR1 KGHSH and CDR2 LQKENI. V dropped 0 bases and J dropped 0 bases, with 6 bases sitting between them. In DNA, the CDR3 is TGTGCCAGCTCACCACCAGGGAGCTCCTATAATTCACCCCTCCACTTT. Amino acid sequence: CASSPPGSSYNSPLHF.

The chain joins TRBV7-2 to TRBJ2-7; D unclear. The CDR3 extends over 15 amino acids. Trimming left V 0 bases short and J 3 bases short, with 12 bases between. Germline CDR1 SGHTA, CDR2 FQGNSA. The CDR3 coding sequence is TGTGCCAGCAGCTTAGCACCGGCTAGGCTCTACGAGCAGTACTTC. This gives the protein CASSLAPARLYEQYF.

This sequence joins TRBV7-2 and TRBJ1-2; D gene ambiguous. The germline gives CDR1 SGHTA, CDR2 FQGNSA. The CDR3 runs 14 residues. V was cut by 1 base and J by 2 bases, with 8 bases left in between. The DNA for the CDR3 is TGTGCCAGCAGCTTAGAGGGCCTAAACTATGGCTACACCTTC. Its protein product is CASSLEGLNYGYTF.

The genes are TRBV4-3 and TRBJ2-1, with 9 positions matching TRBD1. The CDR3 is 18 amino acids. CDR1 is LGHNA, CDR2 YSLEER, per germline. With V trimmed by 0 bases and J by 4 bases, 10 bases remained unmatched. CDR3 residues: CASSQDPPGQGVYNEQFF. CDR3 coding DNA: TGCGCCAGCAGCCAAGATCCGCCGGGACAGGGAGTTTACAATGAGCAGTTCTTC.

This clone was seen only a few times. The chain links TRBV15 to TRBJ1-5; D gene uncertain. This CDR3 has 14 amino acids. The germline V gene encodes CDR1 LNHNV and CDR2 YYDKDF (reference sequence). Trimming removed 0 bases from V and 7 bases from J, with 10 bases in between. The CDR3 protein is CATSRDPAGQPQHF. CDR3 coding DNA: TGTGCCACCAGCAGAGATCCAGCGGGCCAGCCCCAGCATTTT.

CDR3 amino acids: CASSWTGLYEQYF. CDR3 bases: TGTGCCAGCAGTTGGACAGGGCTCTACGAGCAGTACTTC. V and J are TRBV6-1 and TRBJ2-7, with 8 positions matching TRBD1. The V segment lost 5 bases and the J segment 3 bases; nucleotides outside the gene matches: 3. The CDR3 runs to 13 residues. Germline CDR1 is MNHNS and CDR2 is SASEGT.

For this clone: Its ends do not fully match the called genes, so a read error is possible. The chain has TRBV30 and TRBJ2-1; TRBD2 might be the D (5 bases). Per germline, CDR1 GTSNPN and CDR2 SVGIG (reference sequence). CDR3 length: 11 residues. Here the CDR3 DNA reads TGTGCCTGGATAAACCGGGATTTGGGGATCTTC. Translating it yields CAWINRDLGIF.